A selection of T cell receptor beta chains follows, all from one sample in a study of blood T cell repertoires in COVID-19. Sequencing used immunoSEQ multiplex PCR; TCRdb keeps in-frame clones, though not all of them. The data show around 100,000 clones, 80% to 85% seen once. The sample was peripheral blood. The receptors derive from a woman in her sixties or seventies with acute or convalescent COVID-19. The CDR3 runs from the conserved cysteine through the conserved F or W. A D gene is named only where the DNA matches it firmly. Rows give clone size only sometimes, using once, few, many, or a class for an expanded clone.

J: TRBJ2-7; V: TRBV6-5; size: NA; D: TRBD1; DNA: TGTGCCAGCAGTCGGGGGGACAGGGGTTACGAGCAGTACTTC; CDR3: CASSRGDRGYEQYF
J: TRBJ2-6; V: TRBV20-1; size: NA; D: NA; DNA: TGCAGTGCTAGTGCGGGACAGTCCGGGGCCAACGTCCTGACTTTC; CDR3: CSASAGQSGANVLTF
J: TRBJ2-5; V: TRBV4-1; size: NA; D: TRBD2; DNA: TGCGCCAGCAGCCAAACCCCGGGACTAGCGGGAGGGGAGACCCAGTACTTC; CDR3: CASSQTPGLAGGETQYF
J: TRBJ2-7; V: TRBV7-3; size: NA; D: NA; DNA: TGTGCCAGCAGCTTAGAAGCGGTTGGCGAGCAGTACTTC; CDR3: CASSLEAVGEQYF
J: TRBJ2-1; V: TRBV19; size: once; D: TRBD2; DNA: TGTGCCAGTAGTATACTAGCGGGAACCTACAATGAGCAGTTCTTC; CDR3: CASSILAGTYNEQFF
J: TRBJ2-7; V: TRBV5-1; size: NA; D: NA; DNA: TGCGCCAGCAGCTTGGCCGTCCGGGACGAGCAGTACTTC; CDR3: CASSLAVRDEQYF
J: TRBJ2-7; V: TRBV5-1; size: NA; D: TRBD2; DNA: TGCGCCAGCAGCCTCCGGACTAGCGGAGCCTACGAGCAGTACTTC; CDR3: CASSLRTSGAYEQYF
J: TRBJ2-5; V: TRBV9; size: NA; D: TRBD1; DNA: TGTGCCAGCAGCGTCCAGGGGGAAGAGACCCAGTACTTC; CDR3: CASSVQGEETQYF
J: TRBJ2-7; V: TRBV27; size: NA; D: NA; DNA: TGTGCCAGCAGGGTCGAGCGGAACTCACCCTACGAGCAGTACTTC; CDR3: CASRVERNSPYEQYF
J: TRBJ2-3; V: TRBV2; size: NA; D: TRBD1; DNA: TGTGCCAGCAGTGCCGGACAGGTAGATACGCAGTATTTT; CDR3: CASSAGQVDTQYF
J: TRBJ2-3; V: TRBV2; size: NA; D: TRBD1; DNA: TGTGCCAGCAGTGGCAGGCGGACAGGGCCCACAGATACGCAGTATTTT; CDR3: CASSGRRTGPTDTQYF
J: TRBJ2-1; V: TRBV6-5; size: NA; D: TRBD2; DNA: TGTGCCAGCAGTTACTCGTTCGCGGGAGTGGGGGGTGAGCAGTTCTTC; CDR3: CASSYSFAGVGGEQFF
J: TRBJ2-7; V: TRBV28; size: NA; D: TRBD2; DNA: TGTGCCAGCACCCCGACTAGCGTTTCCTACGAGCAGTACTTC; CDR3: CASTPTSVSYEQYF
J: TRBJ2-7; V: TRBV28; size: NA; D: NA; DNA: TGTGCCAGCACCCCCCTGCGGGACAGCTACGAGCAGTACTTC; CDR3: CASTPLRDSYEQYF
J: TRBJ2-2; V: TRBV6-6; size: NA; D: NA; DNA: TGTGCCAGCAGCTCCGACAGAAGGATGGGCACCGGGGAGCTGTTTTTT; CDR3: CASSSDRRMGTGELFF
J: TRBJ1-2; V: TRBV5-1; size: once; D: TRBD1; DNA: TGCGCCAGCAGCTCCAACAGGGGGCGCCCCGGTGGCTACACCTTC; CDR3: CASSSNRGRPGGYTF
J: TRBJ1-2; V: TRBV7-2; size: few; D: NA; DNA: TGTGCCAGCAGCCTCCCCCCCCAGGGGAGCTATGGCTACACCTTC; CDR3: CASSLPPQGSYGYTF
J: TRBJ2-3; V: TRBV6-5; size: once; D: TRBD2; DNA: TGTGCCAGCCTAGCGGTGATACGAACAGATACGCAGTATTTT; CDR3: CASLAVIRTDTQYF
J: TRBJ1-5; V: TRBV12-3/TRBV12-4; size: NA; D: NA; DNA: TGTGCCAGCAGTTTTGGTAGCAATCAGCTCCAGCATTTT; CDR3: CASSFGSNQLQHF
J: TRBJ2-7; V: TRBV28; size: NA; D: TRBD2; DNA: TGTGCCACCCGAGCCCGGGGGAGGGCCGAGCAGTACTTC; CDR3: CATRARGRAEQYF
J: TRBJ2-3; V: TRBV7-9; size: NA; D: TRBD2; DNA: TGTGCCAGCAGGGCCGTTGGCGGGGGGGGCACAGATACGCAGTATTTT; CDR3: CASRAVGGGGTDTQYF
J: TRBJ1-1; V: TRBV9; size: NA; D: NA; DNA: TGTGCCAGCAGCGTAACAGGGCTCGGGACTGAAGCTTTCTTT; CDR3: CASSVTGLGTEAFF
J: TRBJ2-1; V: TRBV5-4; size: once; D: TRBD1; DNA: TGTGCCAGCAGCTTGGGGACAGGGGGTCACAATGAGCAGTTCTTC; CDR3: CASSLGTGGHNEQFF
J: TRBJ1-1; V: TRBV6-5; size: NA; D: NA; DNA: TGTGCCAGCATCCACACCCGAGGGAACACTGAAGCTTTCTTT; CDR3: CASIHTRGNTEAFF
J: TRBJ1-1; V: TRBV3-1/TRBV3-2; size: NA; D: NA; DNA: TGTGCCAGCAGCCAAGAGGGGGGTTGGTACAGAGCTTTCTTT; CDR3: CASSQEGGWYRAFF
J: TRBJ2-3; V: TRBV5-1; size: NA; D: NA; DNA: TGCGCCAGCAGCTGGGACTCTCACCGCACAGATACGCAGTATTTT; CDR3: CASSWDSHRTDTQYF
J: TRBJ2-1; V: TRBV6-5; size: NA; D: NA; DNA: TGTGCCAGCAGTAAGATCCAAGTTGCAGGCGATGAGCAGTTCTTC; CDR3: CASSKIQVAGDEQFF
J: TRBJ2-6; V: TRBV7-3; size: NA; D: NA; DNA: TGTGCCAGCAGCTTAAACCAAGCGGTATCTGGGGCCAACGTCCTGACTTTC; CDR3: CASSLNQAVSGANVLTF
J: TRBJ1-6; V: TRBV11-2; size: NA; D: TRBD1; DNA: TGTGCCAGCAGCTTAGAGGACAGGGGGCATTCACCCCTCCACTTT; CDR3: CASSLEDRGHSPLHF
J: TRBJ1-1; V: TRBV7-8; size: NA; D: TRBD1; DNA: TGTGCCAGCATGCTCCGGGACAGGGGGTCCAACACTGAAGCTTTCTTT; CDR3: CASMLRDRGSNTEAFF
J: TRBJ2-7; V: TRBV5-1; size: NA; D: NA; DNA: TGCGCCAGCAGCTTGGTCCAGGGATCGTCCTACGAGCAGTACTTC; CDR3: CASSLVQGSSYEQYF
J: TRBJ1-1; V: TRBV12-3/TRBV12-4; size: NA; D: NA; DNA: TGTGCCAGCAGTTTCGGGGTAGTGACTGAAGCTTTCTTT; CDR3: CASSFGVVTEAFF
J: TRBJ2-5; V: TRBV5-1; size: NA; D: NA; DNA: TGCGCCAGCAACTCCAGGGGTTCCCCCGAAGAGACCCAGTACTTC; CDR3: CASNSRGSPEETQYF
J: TRBJ1-5; V: TRBV6-7; size: few; D: TRBD1; DNA: TGTGCCAGCAAGGGGACAGGGAGCAATCAGCCCCAGCATTTT; CDR3: CASKGTGSNQPQHF
J: TRBJ1-1; V: TRBV12-3/TRBV12-4; size: once; D: NA; DNA: TGTGCCAGCAGCTATAAAAGGAACACTGAAGCTTTCTTT; CDR3: CASSYKRNTEAFF
J: TRBJ2-1; V: TRBV19; size: NA; D: TRBD2; DNA: TGTGCCAGTAGCCCTTCTAGCGGGAGAAGGGATGAGCAGTTCTTC; CDR3: CASSPSSGRRDEQFF
J: TRBJ1-2; V: TRBV3-1/TRBV3-2; size: NA; D: TRBD1; DNA: TGTGCCAGCGGGGTTAGGGGGCTCGCGAGCGGCTACACCTTC; CDR3: CASGVRGLASGYTF
J: TRBJ2-3; V: TRBV9; size: NA; D: TRBD2; DNA: TGTGCCAGCAGCGTAGGCGGGGGGGCAGATACGCAGTATTTT; CDR3: CASSVGGGADTQYF
J: TRBJ2-1; V: TRBV6-5; size: NA; D: NA; DNA: TGTGCCAGCAGTCGGACTTACAATGAGCAGTTCTTC; CDR3: CASSRTYNEQFF
J: TRBJ1-4; V: TRBV14; size: few; D: NA; DNA: TGTGCCAGCAGCCAAGATCTTGCGGGGTCTGGTGAAAAACTGTTTTTT; CDR3: CASSQDLAGSGEKLFF
J: TRBJ1-4; V: TRBV19; size: NA; D: NA; DNA: TGTGCCAGCGGTCCGTCTGCAACTAATGAAAAACTGTTTTTT; CDR3: CASGPSATNEKLFF
J: TRBJ2-1; V: TRBV19; size: few; D: NA; DNA: TGTGCCAGTAGTGGCGGGACCGAGCCTAGCAAGGAGCAGTTCTTC; CDR3: CASSGGTEPSKEQFF
J: TRBJ2-7; V: TRBV19; size: NA; D: NA; DNA: TGTGCCAGTAGTATCCAGGGTTACTACGAGCAGTACTTC; CDR3: CASSIQGYYEQYF
J: TRBJ2-3; V: TRBV5-6; size: NA; D: TRBD1; DNA: TGTGCCAGCAGCTCGAGGACAGGGGGCGCCACAGATACGCAGTATTTT; CDR3: CASSSRTGGATDTQYF
J: TRBJ1-5; V: TRBV6-5; size: NA; D: NA; DNA: TGTGCCAGCAGTCCCCTCAGCAATCAGCCCCAGCATTTT; CDR3: CASSPLSNQPQHF
J: TRBJ2-3; V: TRBV27; size: few; D: TRBD1; DNA: TGTGCCAGCAGTTCAGGACAGGGTCGAATGTCAAGAGATACGCAGTATTTT; CDR3: CASSSGQGRMSRDTQYF
J: TRBJ1-2; V: TRBV29-1; size: NA; D: NA; DNA: TGCAGCGTTGAAGAGGGAGGGGGTGGCTACACCTTC; CDR3: CSVEEGGGGYTF
J: TRBJ2-5; V: TRBV7-8; size: NA; D: TRBD1; DNA: TGTGCCAGCAGCTTAGATCGGGCAGGGGGAGAGACCCAGTACTTC; CDR3: CASSLDRAGGETQYF
J: TRBJ2-2; V: TRBV19; size: NA; D: NA; DNA: TGTGCCAGTAGTATAGCCGGAGTCGACACCGGGGAGCTGTTTTTT; CDR3: CASSIAGVDTGELFF
J: TRBJ2-1; V: TRBV5-1; size: NA; D: TRBD2; DNA: TGCGCCAGCAGCCCTCTGCGACTAGCGGGAGATTCCAATGAGCAGTTCTTC; CDR3: CASSPLRLAGDSNEQFF
J: TRBJ2-7; V: TRBV7-8; size: NA; D: TRBD2; DNA: TGTGCCAGCAGCCCGACTAGCGGCTCCTACGAGCAGTACTTC; CDR3: CASSPTSGSYEQYF
J: TRBJ2-7; V: TRBV7-8; size: once; D: NA; DNA: TGTGCCAGCAGCCGAGACAGGCAGCGCGAGCAGTACTTC; CDR3: CASSRDRQREQYF
J: TRBJ2-5; V: TRBV18; size: NA; D: NA; DNA: TGTGCCAGCTCACCAAGCGGTAAAGAGACCCAGTACTTC; CDR3: CASSPSGKETQYF
J: TRBJ2-1; V: TRBV7-3; size: NA; D: TRBD1; DNA: TGTGCCAGCAGCTTAACTCCGGGACAGGGGATCGGTGAGCAGTTCTTC; CDR3: CASSLTPGQGIGEQFF
J: TRBJ2-7; V: TRBV4-1; size: NA; D: TRBD2; DNA: TGCGCCAGCAGCCTGGCGGGGGGCAGGTCTCTCTCCTACGAGCAGTACTTC; CDR3: CASSLAGGRSLSYEQYF